This paragraph reports one T cell receptor (beta chain). Methods used by the authors: Amplifying reference gene primers gave estimates of nucleated cell counts. TCRdb's copy holds only in-frame clones and misses some; the assay was immunoSEQ multiplex PCR. The V and J calls and clone size come from that table; D and trimming were worked out from the DNA. The sample has 150,000 to 200,000 clones; approximately 86% are singletons. The source of the sample is a study of blood T cell repertoires in COVID-19. Study information: Acute and convalescent COVID-19 samples came from the United States, Italy and Spain. From T cells, B-cell-depleted T cells, or PBMCs came the material, which was cDNA or gDNA.

The receptor was derived from a man aged 40-55 years with active or convalescent COVID-19. Sequenced material: peripheral blood.

The CDR3 here is CASSSGDQPQHF. CDR3 sequence (DNA): TGTGCCAGCAGTTCAGGGGATCAGCCCCAGCATTTT. The chain links TRBV5-6 to TRBJ1-5; maybe TRBD1 (6 bases). V lost 5 bases, J lost 5 bases, and 8 bases lay in between. This CDR3 is 12 amino acids long. Germline-derived CDR1 and CDR2 are SGHDT and YYEEEE.